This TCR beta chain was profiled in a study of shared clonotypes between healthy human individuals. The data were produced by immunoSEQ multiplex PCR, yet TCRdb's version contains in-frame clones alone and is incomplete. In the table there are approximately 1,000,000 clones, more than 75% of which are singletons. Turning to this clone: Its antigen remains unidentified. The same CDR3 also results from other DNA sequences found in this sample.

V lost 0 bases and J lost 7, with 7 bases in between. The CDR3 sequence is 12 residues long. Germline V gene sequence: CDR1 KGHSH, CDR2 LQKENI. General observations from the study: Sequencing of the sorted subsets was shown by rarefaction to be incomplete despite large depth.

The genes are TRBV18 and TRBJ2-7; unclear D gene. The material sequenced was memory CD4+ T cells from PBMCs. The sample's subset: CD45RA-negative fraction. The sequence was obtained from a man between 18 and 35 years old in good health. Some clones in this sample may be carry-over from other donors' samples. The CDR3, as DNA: TGTGCCAGCTCACCACCGGTCGGAGAGCAGTACTTC. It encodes CASSPPVGEQYF.